Listed below are T cell receptor beta chains from one sample, sequenced in a study of blood T cell repertoires in COVID-19. Here immunoSEQ multiplex PCR was the method, and the copy in TCRdb shows in-frame clones only, minus some. The sample records over 130,000 clones, 84% being singletons. The material sequenced was peripheral blood. These receptors originate from a man in his 70s with acute or convalescent COVID-19. CDR3s include the opening cysteine and the closing phenylalanine or tryptophan. A D gene is named only where the DNA matches it firmly. Clone size is shown for a subset of rows, as once, few, many or a class of expanded clone.

D: .; J: TRBJ1-5; size: many; V: TRBV4-1; DNA: TGCGCCAGCAGCCAAAGGGCAGGGGTCCAGCCCCAGCATTTT; CDR3: CASSQRAGVQPQHF
D: .; J: TRBJ2-2; size: once; V: TRBV9; DNA: TGTGCCAGCAGCGTAGGAGGCGGCGGGACAGCGAACACCGGGGAGCTGTTTTTT; CDR3: CASSVGGGGTANTGELFF
D: .; J: TRBJ1-2; size: .; V: TRBV6-5; DNA: TGTGCCAGCAGTTCCGGACAGAGAAGTTTTTGGGGCTACACCTTC; CDR3: CASSSGQRSFWGYTF
D: TRBD1; J: TRBJ2-7; size: .; V: TRBV4-1; DNA: TGCGCCAGCAGCCTCAGAGGGGGCACACGGGCCTTAACCTACGAGCAGTACTTC; CDR3: CASSLRGGTRALTYEQYF
D: .; J: TRBJ1-1; size: .; V: TRBV24-1; DNA: TGTGCCACCAGTGATCCAGGGGTCACTGAAGCTTTCTTT; CDR3: CATSDPGVTEAFF
D: TRBD1; J: TRBJ2-1; size: once; V: TRBV11-3; DNA: TGTGCCAGCAGCCCTCGGGACAGGGACAATGAGCAGTTCTTC; CDR3: CASSPRDRDNEQFF
D: .; J: TRBJ2-7; size: once; V: TRBV6-5; DNA: TGTGCCAGCAGTTATAGTGAATCCTACGAGCAGTACTTC; CDR3: CASSYSESYEQYF
D: .; J: TRBJ1-6; size: .; V: TRBV6-1; DNA: TGTGCCAGCAGTGAACCAACTCCCTCACCCCTCCACTTT; CDR3: CASSEPTPSPLHF
D: .; J: TRBJ2-7; size: .; V: TRBV11-3; DNA: TGTGCCAGCAGCTTATCCGGGTCATACGAGCAGTACTTC; CDR3: CASSLSGSYEQYF
D: .; J: TRBJ2-5; size: once; V: TRBV5-6; DNA: TGTGCCAGCAGCTTCGTACAGGGCAGTAAAGAGACCCAGTACTTC; CDR3: CASSFVQGSKETQYF
D: .; J: TRBJ1-5; size: .; V: TRBV28; DNA: TGTGCCAGCAGTCTTGACATCGAACCCCAGCATTTT; CDR3: CASSLDIEPQHF
D: TRBD1; J: TRBJ2-1; size: .; V: TRBV5-1; DNA: TGCGCCAGCAGCTTGGCCCAGACCCGGGCAGGGGGAAATGAGCAGTTCTTC; CDR3: CASSLAQTRAGGNEQFF
D: .; J: TRBJ2-7; size: few; V: TRBV6-5; DNA: TGTGCCAGCAGAGCGTGGGGCAGATCCTACGAGCAGTACTTC; CDR3: CASRAWGRSYEQYF
D: TRBD1; J: TRBJ1-4; size: .; V: TRBV28; DNA: TGTGCCAGCAGTTTAGAACAGGGGGGGCTGAAACTGTTTTTT; CDR3: CASSLEQGGLKLFF
D: TRBD1; J: TRBJ2-7; size: once; V: TRBV3-1/TRBV3-2; DNA: TGTGCCAGCAGCCTTCCCGGGACAGAGCCCTACGAGCAGTACTTC; CDR3: CASSLPGTEPYEQYF
D: .; J: TRBJ2-1; size: few; V: TRBV5-1; DNA: TGCGCCAGCAGCCCAGGTCGGGGGGCCGGTAATGAGCAGTTCTTC; CDR3: CASSPGRGAGNEQFF
D: .; J: TRBJ2-2; size: .; V: TRBV18; DNA: TGTGCCAGCTCACCACGGCGGGAACCCGGGGAGCTGTTTTTT; CDR3: CASSPRREPGELFF
D: TRBD1; J: TRBJ1-6; size: few; V: TRBV5-1; DNA: TGCGCCAGCAGCCAGACAGGGGGAGGCAGTGGTAATTCACCCCTCCACTTT; CDR3: CASSQTGGGSGNSPLHF
D: .; J: TRBJ2-2; size: once; V: TRBV4-2; DNA: TGTGCCAGCAGCCAAGAGCCCTCAGGGTGGGAGCTGTTTTTT; CDR3: CASSQEPSGWELFF
D: .; J: TRBJ2-5; size: once; V: TRBV30; DNA: TGTGCCTGGAATCAATACGAGGACTACCAAGAGACCCAGTACTTC; CDR3: CAWNQYEDYQETQYF
D: .; J: TRBJ1-1; size: .; V: TRBV9; DNA: TGTGCCAGCAGCGTAGCTCCGGGAGGAGGCACTGAAGCTTTCTTT; CDR3: CASSVAPGGGTEAFF
D: TRBD1; J: TRBJ2-7; size: once; V: TRBV28; DNA: TGTGCCAGCAGCAAACCGGGACAGGGGGTTTACGAGCAGTACTTC; CDR3: CASSKPGQGVYEQYF
D: .; J: TRBJ1-1; size: .; V: TRBV6-5; DNA: TGTGCCAGCAGTTTCGGCCAGGGAGGTCCGAGCACTGAAGCTTTCTTT; CDR3: CASSFGQGGPSTEAFF
D: .; J: TRBJ1-2; size: once; V: TRBV29-1; DNA: TGCAGCGTTGAAGACCCACCGGGACACGGCTATGGCTACACCTTC; CDR3: CSVEDPPGHGYGYTF
D: .; J: TRBJ2-7; size: .; V: TRBV5-1; DNA: TGCGCCAGCAGCTTTAGGGGGTCCTACGAGCAGTACTTC; CDR3: CASSFRGSYEQYF
D: .; J: TRBJ1-2; size: .; V: TRBV6-6; DNA: TGTGCCAGCGAAAAGTGGAGTGGTGGCTACACCTTC; CDR3: CASEKWSGGYTF
D: .; J: TRBJ2-2; size: .; V: TRBV11-3; DNA: TGTGCCAGCAGCCCGGGGGTTCACACCGGGGAGCTGTTTTTT; CDR3: CASSPGVHTGELFF
D: TRBD1; J: TRBJ2-3; size: few; V: TRBV4-1; DNA: TGCGCCAGCAGCCAGAGGCCCGGGACAGAAGATACGCAGTATTTT; CDR3: CASSQRPGTEDTQYF
D: .; J: TRBJ1-6; size: .; V: TRBV6-6; DNA: TGTGCCAGCAGACTCGACAGCAGGGGTTCACCCCTCCACTTT; CDR3: CASRLDSRGSPLHF
D: TRBD1; J: TRBJ1-1; size: .; V: TRBV5-4; DNA: TGTGCCAGCAGCTCACCGGACAGGGGGAACACTGAAGCTTTCTTT; CDR3: CASSSPDRGNTEAFF
D: TRBD1; J: TRBJ1-2; size: .; V: TRBV5-1; DNA: TGCGCCAGCAGCTTGGGCCACCAGGGGGCGTATGGCTACACCTTC; CDR3: CASSLGHQGAYGYTF
D: .; J: TRBJ1-2; size: .; V: TRBV9; DNA: TGTGCCAGCAGCGTAGGGGGGGAGGCTGGCTACACCTTC; CDR3: CASSVGGEAGYTF
D: TRBD1; J: TRBJ2-1; size: .; V: TRBV7-9; DNA: TGTGCCAGCAGCTTAGAAGGGACAGGGTTTTTTGGAACTCCGCTTGAGCAGTTCTTC; CDR3: CASSLEGTGFFGTPLEQFF
D: .; J: TRBJ1-4; size: few; V: TRBV19; DNA: TGTGCCAGTAGCCACAGACGACAAAGGGAGAATGAAAAACTGTTTTTT; CDR3: CASSHRRQRENEKLFF
D: .; J: TRBJ1-2; size: .; V: TRBV6-6; DNA: TGTGCCAGCAGTTACCCCGCCAGTTTC; CDR3: CASSYPASF
D: .; J: TRBJ2-1; size: .; V: TRBV19; DNA: TGTGCCAGTAGTATAACCCCAGTAAGCTCCTACAATGAGCAGTTCTTC; CDR3: CASSITPVSSYNEQFF
D: TRBD2; J: TRBJ2-5; size: .; V: TRBV28; DNA: TGTGCCAGCCAGGGGGGACTAGCGGGGACCCAGTACTTC; CDR3: CASQGGLAGTQYF
D: TRBD1; J: TRBJ2-2; size: .; V: TRBV24-1; DNA: TGTGCCACCAGTGACCCGACAGGGTTCGCCGGGGAGCTGTTTTTT; CDR3: CATSDPTGFAGELFF
D: .; J: TRBJ2-3; size: once; V: TRBV24-1; DNA: TGTGCCACCAGTGTGAGGACTAGCACAGATACGCAGTATTTT; CDR3: CATSVRTSTDTQYF
D: .; J: TRBJ2-1; size: .; V: TRBV14; DNA: TGTGCCAGCAGCCAAGGTGATTGGGCGGGGCCCGGAGTGTTCTTC; CDR3: CASSQGDWAGPGVFF
D: TRBD2; J: TRBJ2-1; size: .; V: TRBV9; DNA: TGTGCCAGCAGCGGCCGACTAGCGGGAGTTTTAAATGAGCAGTTCTTC; CDR3: CASSGRLAGVLNEQFF
D: TRBD1; J: TRBJ1-1; size: few; V: TRBV5-6; DNA: TGTGCCAGCAGTGGAGGGGGCTTCACTGAAGCTTTCTTT; CDR3: CASSGGGFTEAFF
D: TRBD2; J: TRBJ2-1; size: .; V: TRBV18; DNA: TGTGCCAGCTCATCCGCGACTAGCGGGGGTTCCAATGAGCAGTTCTTC; CDR3: CASSSATSGGSNEQFF
D: .; J: TRBJ2-3; size: .; V: TRBV5-1; DNA: TGCGCCAGCAGCTGGCAGGGTAGGACAGATACGCAGTATTTT; CDR3: CASSWQGRTDTQYF
D: TRBD1; J: TRBJ1-2; size: .; V: TRBV30; DNA: TGTGCCTGGAGGACCCCAGGACAGGGGGCGGATGGCTACACCTTC; CDR3: CAWRTPGQGADGYTF
D: .; J: TRBJ1-3; size: .; V: TRBV6-5; DNA: TGTGCCAGCGCCTCGGGGGGGTCTGGAAACACCATATATTTT; CDR3: CASASGGSGNTIYF
D: .; J: TRBJ2-3; size: .; V: TRBV5-1; DNA: TGCGCCAGCAGCTTGGAGGGCAGGGTGGGCGCAGATACGCAGTATTTT; CDR3: CASSLEGRVGADTQYF